Listed here are 10 T cell receptor beta chains from one sample, sequenced in a study of cytomegalovirus exposure and HLA in healthy donors. The primer mix had 60 Vbeta and 13 Jbeta primers. Produced via immunoSEQ multiplex PCR; TCRdb's table is partial and in-frame only. The sample records hundreds of thousands of clones, 75% to 90% being singletons. The specimen was PBMCs. These receptors were obtained from a boy aged 2 to 10 in good health and CMV-seronegative.

This clone has a handful of counts. This chain connects TRBV6-5 to TRBJ1-2; tentatively, D is TRBD1 (6 bases). The CDR3 is made up of 13 amino acids. CDR1 MNHEY and CDR2 SVGAGI come from the germline V gene. With 0 bases removed from V and 4 bases from J, the gap between germline ends came to 6 bases. The CDR3 sequence: CASSYSTGYGYTF. The DNA of the CDR3 is TGTGCCAGCAGTTACTCGACAGGCTATGGCTACACCTTC.

For the CDR3, the DNA is TGTGCCAGCAGCGGCCGGGACAGGGGCTACGAGCAGTACTTC. It specifies CASSGRDRGYEQYF. The chain links TRBV5-6 to TRBJ2-7; 10 bases line up with TRBD1. The germline CDR1 and CDR2 sequences are SGHDT and YYEEEE. The V gene end was trimmed by 4 bases and the J gene end by 3 bases; junction bases not matched to a gene: 4. The CDR3 length is 14 residues.

The chain has TRBV7-6 and TRBJ2-7; 7 bases are shared with TRBD2. CDR3 length equals 16 residues. After removal of 5 bases from V and 3 bases from J, the junction contained 13 bases not matched to a gene. Germline-derived CDR1 and CDR2 are SGHVS and FNYEAQ. CDR3: CASSPAGRATLYEQYF. CDR3 sequence (DNA): TGTGCCAGCAGCCCCGCGGGGAGGGCAACCCTCTACGAGCAGTACTTC.

This clone showed up just once. The V and J genes are TRBV25-1 and TRBJ2-4, with TRBD1 as a possible D gene (6 bases). Trimming pared 0 bases from V and 14 bases from J, leaving 11 bases between. The CDR3 length is 12 residues. Germline-derived CDR1 and CDR2 are MGHDK and SYGVNS. The CDR3 spells CASSEYGGAKYF. CDR3 sequence (DNA): TGTGCCAGCAGTGAATATGGGGGCGCGAAGTACTTC.

This rearrangement joins TRBV5-1 to TRBJ2-1; TRBD1 might be the D (5 bases). Germline CDR1 is SGHRS and CDR2 is YFSETQ. Trimming left V 7 bases short and J 10 bases short, with 15 bases between. The length of the CDR3 is 12 residues. Written as DNA, the CDR3 is TGCGCCAGCGGGGCAGACATCCCAGAGCAGTTCTTC. Its translation: CASGADIPEQFF. Filled out from reference TRBV5-1 and TRBJ2-1, the complete variable domain reads KAGVTQTPRYLIKTRGQQVTLSCSPISGHRSVSWYQQTPGQGLQFLFEYFSETQRNKGNFPGRFSGRQFSNSRSEMNVSTLELGDSALYLCASGADIPEQFFGPGTRLTVL.

This clone was counted a few times. The V gene is TRBV10-3, the J gene TRBJ1-2; tentative D call: TRBD1 (5 bases). Per the germline V gene, CDR1 is ENHRY and CDR2 is SYGVKD. The germline V and J ends were trimmed by 10 bases and 5 bases, with 11 bases remaining between them. This CDR3 is 11 amino acids long. The CDR3 DNA follows: TGTGCCAGCGCAGGGCCTTATGGCTACACCTTC. Encoded protein: CASAGPYGYTF.

In this sample, this clone turned up a few times. The chain is built from TRBV5-6 and TRBJ1-3, with D possibly matching TRBD1 (6 bases). Between the trimmed V and J ends, which lost 0 bases and 3 bases, there was a span of 7 bases. This CDR3 is 14 amino acids long. Germline CDR1 reads SGHDT; CDR2 reads YYEEEE. This CDR3 reads CASSLGQDGNTIYF. The CDR3, as DNA: TGTGCCAGCAGCTTGGGACAGGATGGAAACACCATATATTTT.

J is TRBJ2-2 and V is TRBV5-4; D gene unclear. The V gene lost 0 bases and the J gene lost 9 bases, with 9 bases spanning the gap. Germline CDR1 reads SGHNT; CDR2 reads YYREEE (reference sequence). This CDR3 is built from 13 residues. CDR3 nucleotide sequence: TGTGCCAGCAGCTTGGCGGAGTTTAGGGAGCTGTTTTTT. It translates to CASSLAEFRELFF.

V usage is TRBV5-6 and J usage is TRBJ2-1; 7 bases are a match to TRBD2. The germline CDR1 and CDR2 sequences are SGHDT and YYEEEE. There are 16 residues in the CDR3. V was clipped by 0 bases and J by 5 bases; unmatched bases: 8. CDR3 sequence (DNA): TGTGCCAGCAGCTTGGACGGGGGAGGGCCTCACAATGAGCAGTTCTTC. Encoded protein: CASSLDGGGPHNEQFF.

The genes are TRBV7-2 and TRBJ1-3; D is ambiguous. The V end lost 1 base, the J end lost 0 bases, and 7 bases lay between the germline ends. Germline values: CDR1 SGHTA, CDR2 FQGNSA. CDR3 length equals 15 residues. In nucleotides, the CDR3 is TGTGCCAGCAGCTTAGTTGCAGGCTCTGGAAACACCATATATTTT. Protein: CASSLVAGSGNTIYF.